These T cell receptor beta chains were read from a single sample in a study of T cell repertoires in cytomegalovirus infection. MiXCR, run by TCRdb on the reads, gives a single entry per CDR3 protein. The repertoire holds around 570,000 distinct CDR3 sequences, with under 45% as singletons. No cognate antigen is known for these TCRs. Sequenced here: cultured PBMCs, sampled from culture after CMV antigen stimulation. The source of these receptors is a human donor in good health (CMV status not recorded). Some clones in this sample may be carry-over from other donors' samples. The conserved cysteine and the conserved F or W are not part of the CDR3 here.

TRBJ1-2	TRBV2	ATLKRVPN
TRBJ2-5	TRBV28	ASSGGLRAQY
TRBJ1-1	TRBV5-1	ASSRAEMNTEAF
TRBJ1-2	TRBV2	ASSVSGYGYT
TRBJ1-1	TRBV12-3/TRBV12-4	ASSQSARSEAF
TRBJ2-3	TRBV24-1	ATSDPDTDTQY
TRBJ2-7	TRBV7-2	ASSPQGVEQY
TRBJ1-4	TRBV28	ASSSLGGAILGEKLF
TRBJ1-3	TRBV7-9	ASSLTGGANTIY
TRBJ1-2	TRBV19	ASSIRPMEGYT
TRBJ2-7	TRBV7-8	ASSTHMTSGATSYEQY
TRBJ1-6	TRBV2	ASSEAQGNNSPLH
TRBJ2-1	TRBV20-1	STAGTGGNNEQF
TRBJ2-3	TRBV12-3/TRBV12-4	ASSLGGTGTDTQY
TRBJ2-7	TRBV7-8	ASSLEEGQTYEQY